The present entry profiles one T cell receptor (beta chain) with its context. Antigen: not known. These data come from a study of type 1 regulatory T cells. Study overall: T-allo10 is a Tr1-enriched, alloantigen-specific CD4 T cell product made in vitro.

The CDR3 is 14 residues long. Germline trimming cut 6 bases from V and 4 bases from J; bases unmatched to any gene: 7. Germline V gene data show CDR1 as DFQATT and CDR2 as SNEGSKA (reference sequence). Using its own MiXCR run on the reads, TCRdb lists one record per CDR3 protein. The profile covers roughly 67,000 distinct CDR3 sequences, with approximately 64% appearing a single time and 6% to 9% taken by the ten largest. The receptor was isolated from a human donor in good health. The chain recombines TRBV20-1 with TRBJ2-7; 12 bases are shared with TRBD2. The source material was cultured T cells, either the whole culture or a sorted T cell fraction (not recorded which). Specified subset: Tr1-enriched cell product generated in vitro against host alloantigens. The CDR3 loop is CSAAPGTSGYEQYF. The DNA of the CDR3 is TGCAGTGCCGCCCCTGGGACTAGCGGGTACGAGCAGTACTTC.